These 4 T cell receptor beta chains share one sample of origin, sequenced in a study of early T cells in non-severe SARS-CoV-2 infection. TCRdb processed the 5' RACE reads anew with MiXCR; each CDR3 protein has one entry. The data show approximately 29,000 distinct CDR3 sequences, around 7% seen once. Specimen: whole blood. These receptors were taken from an adult who was a healthcare worker with PCR-confirmed SARS-CoV-2 infection or an uninfected control (not recorded which).

By share, this clonotype counts as medium-sized. The chain has TRBV27 and TRBJ2-1; 9 bases line up with TRBD1. The CDR3 totals 16 residues. CDR1 and CDR2 (germline): MNHEY, SMNVEV (reference sequence). The V gene end was trimmed by 5 bases and the J gene end by 4 bases; junction bases not matched to a gene: 9. This chain's CDR3 is CASSGTGLPPYNEQFF. In nucleotides, the CDR3 is TGTGCCAGCAGTGGGACAGGGCTCCCCCCATACAATGAGCAGTTCTTC.

At least ten counts were recorded for this clonotype. This chain connects TRBV18 to TRBJ1-4; D possibly corresponds to TRBD1 (6 bases). The CDR3 runs to 14 residues. Per germline, CDR1 KGHSH and CDR2 LQKENI. Trimming left V 4 bases short and J 0 bases short, with 6 bases between. CDR3 sequence: CASSRQATNEKLFF. Written as DNA, the CDR3 is TGTGCCAGCTCACGACAGGCAACTAATGAAAAACTGTTTTTT.

A few counts support this clonotype. The chain carries TRBV15 and TRBJ2-7, with 8 bases that match TRBD1. CDR3 length equals 14 residues. J gave up 3 bases and V 2 bases, and 3 bases lay outside the gene matches. CDR1 and CDR2 (germline): LNHNV, YYDKDF (reference sequence). DNA of the CDR3: TGTGCCACCAGCAGACGCGGACAGGGCTACGAGCAGTACTTC. This encodes CATSRRGQGYEQYF.

This clonotype occurred many times. This chain joins TRBV4-1 and TRBJ2-1; 10 bases are shared with TRBD2. Germline lookup yields CDR1 MGHRA and CDR2 YSYEKL. This CDR3 contains 17 residues. V shed 5 bases and J 0 bases; nucleotides not matched to a gene: 7. The CDR3 nucleotides are TGCGCCAGCAGCGTTCGGACTAGCGGTAGCTCCTACAATGAGCAGTTCTTC. Translated: CASSVRTSGSSYNEQFF.